This TCR beta chain was recorded in a study of blood T cell repertoires in COVID-19. Germline V gene data show CDR1 as KGHSH and CDR2 as LQKENI. Trimming left V 2 bases short and J 4 bases short, with 8 bases between. The CDR3 extends over 13 amino acids. Repertoires were generated with immunoSEQ multiplex PCR, while TCRdb's copy carries only in-frame clones and drops some. Here the sample spans about 180,000 clones, about 79% being singletons. Donors in Cohort 3 counted as recovered after two negative PCRs, clearance, or symptom resolution. The sequence came from a man in his fifties who had recovered from COVID-19. The sequenced material came from PBMCs or T cells enriched from blood (not recorded which). The rearrangement joins TRBV18 to TRBJ1-2; D unresolved. This chain's CDR3 is CASSPSESYGYTF. As DNA, the CDR3 is TGTGCCAGCTCACCATCTGAGTCCTATGGCTACACCTTC.